This T cell receptor beta chain was retrieved from a study of cytomegalovirus exposure and HLA in healthy donors. Broader study findings: The study flagged roughly 160 TCR beta chains as cytomegalovirus-associated. According to a subsequent analysis, TCR clusters from the first cohort were inclined to appear together in the roughly 120 validation repertoires. Researchers reported that a few CMV-associated chains were confirmed in vitro as CMV antigen-specific.

Notes on this clone: Its antigen is not known.

Here immunoSEQ multiplex PCR was the method, and the copy in TCRdb shows in-frame clones only, minus some. Of some 250,000 clones in the sample, around 90% were seen once. CDR1 is MNHEY and CDR2 is SMNVEV in the germline V gene (reference sequence). V trimming: 3 bases; J trimming: 5 bases; junction bases outside the gene matches: 1. The CDR3 consists of 13 residues. Sequencing was done on a sample of PBMCs. This chain connects TRBV27 to TRBJ2-1; 7 bases map to TRBD1. This clonotype was sampled from a woman in her 30s in good health and CMV-seronegative. The CDR3 loop is CASSFQGDNEQFF. Written as DNA, the CDR3 is TGTGCCAGCAGTTTCCAGGGGGACAATGAGCAGTTCTTC.